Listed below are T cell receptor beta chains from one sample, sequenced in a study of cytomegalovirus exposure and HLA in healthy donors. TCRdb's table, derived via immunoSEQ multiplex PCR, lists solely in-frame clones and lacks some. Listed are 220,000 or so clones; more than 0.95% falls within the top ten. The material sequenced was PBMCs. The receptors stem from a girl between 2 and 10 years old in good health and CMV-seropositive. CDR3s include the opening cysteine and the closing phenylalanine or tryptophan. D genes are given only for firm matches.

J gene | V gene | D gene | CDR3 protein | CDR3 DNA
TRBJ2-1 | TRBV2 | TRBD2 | CASSEAGGGTAYQFF | TGTGCCAGCAGTGAAGCTGGGGGAGGGACCGCTTACCAGTTCTTC
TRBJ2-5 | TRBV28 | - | CASSLLRETQYF | TGTGCCAGCAGTTTATTGAGAGAGACCCAGTACTTC
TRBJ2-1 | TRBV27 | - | CASSLAGTSNEQFF | TGTGCCAGCAGTTTAGCCGGGACTTCGAATGAGCAGTTCTTC
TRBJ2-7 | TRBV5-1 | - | CASSLEGQTYEQYF | TGCGCCAGCAGCTTGGAGGGGCAGACCTACGAGCAGTACTTC
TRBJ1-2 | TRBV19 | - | CASTGSGYGYTF | TGTGCCAGTACGGGGTCGGGCTATGGCTACACCTTC
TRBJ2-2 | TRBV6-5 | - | CASSADSGELFF | TGTGCCAGCAGCGCCGACAGCGGGGAGCTGTTTTTT
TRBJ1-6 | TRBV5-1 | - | CASSLDNRLITGSPLHF | TGCGCCAGCAGCTTGGACAACAGGTTAATCACGGGCTCACCCCTCCACTTT
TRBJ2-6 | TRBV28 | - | CASICDSGANVLTF | TGTGCCAGCATCTGCGACTCTGGGGCCAACGTCCTGACTTTC
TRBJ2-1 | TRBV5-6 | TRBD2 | CASSLVGSGTYNEQFF | TGTGCCAGCAGCTTGGTGGGTAGCGGGACCTACAATGAGCAGTTCTTC
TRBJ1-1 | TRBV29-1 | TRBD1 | CSVVRPTGANTEAFF | TGCAGCGTAGTCCGTCCAACAGGGGCGAACACTGAAGCTTTCTTT
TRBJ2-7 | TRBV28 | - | CASSPRGEQYF | TGTGCCAGCAGTCCCCGGGGCGAGCAGTACTTC
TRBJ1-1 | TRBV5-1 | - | CASSSQGNTEAFF | TGCGCCAGCAGCTCACAGGGGAACACTGAAGCTTTCTTT
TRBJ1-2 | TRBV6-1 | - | CASSQAGTGPYGYTF | TGTGCCAGCAGTCAAGCAGGAACAGGGCCCTATGGCTACACCTTC
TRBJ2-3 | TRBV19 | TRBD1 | CASTAGQGVPDTQYF | TGTGCCAGTACGGCGGGACAGGGGGTCCCAGATACGCAGTATTTT
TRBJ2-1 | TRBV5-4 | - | CASSLGASDEQFF | TGTGCCAGCAGCTTAGGAGCATCCGATGAGCAGTTCTTC
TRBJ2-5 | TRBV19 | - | CASSPVGPVGETQYF | TGTGCCAGTAGTCCCGTGGGCCCTGTGGGAGAGACCCAGTACTTC
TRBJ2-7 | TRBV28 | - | CASTGFSTYEQYF | TGTGCCAGCACCGGTTTCTCCACCTACGAGCAGTACTTC
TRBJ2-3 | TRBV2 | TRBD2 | CASSDYRLAGEADTQYF | TGTGCCAGCAGTGACTACCGACTAGCGGGTGAGGCAGATACGCAGTATTTT
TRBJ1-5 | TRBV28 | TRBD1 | CASSLPDRVEPQHF | TGTGCCAGCAGTTTACCGGACAGGGTAGAGCCCCAGCATTTT
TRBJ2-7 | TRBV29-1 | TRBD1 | CSGGTGYYEQYF | TGCAGCGGAGGGACAGGGTACTACGAGCAGTACTTC
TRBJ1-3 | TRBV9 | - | CASSARTDSGNTIYF | TGTGCCAGCAGCGCCCGGACAGACTCTGGAAACACCATATATTTT
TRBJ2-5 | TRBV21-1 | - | CASSKRETQYF | TGTGCCAGCAGCAAACGAGAGACCCAGTACTTC
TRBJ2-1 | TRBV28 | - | CASSLEAGRYNEQFF | TGTGCCAGCAGTTTAGAGGCGGGGCGCTACAATGAGCAGTTCTTC
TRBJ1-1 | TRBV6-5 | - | CASSYDRLTEAFF | TGTGCCAGCAGTTACGACAGGCTTACTGAAGCTTTCTTT
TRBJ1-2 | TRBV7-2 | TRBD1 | CASSLPPPGQGSNYGYTF | TGTGCCAGCAGCTTGCCCCCGCCCGGACAGGGGTCTAACTATGGCTACACCTTC
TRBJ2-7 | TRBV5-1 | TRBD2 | CASSPRLAGESYEQYF | TGCGCCAGCAGCCCCCGATTAGCGGGAGAGTCCTACGAGCAGTACTTC
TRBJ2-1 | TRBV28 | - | CASSLGSSYNEQFF | TGTGCCAGCAGTCTCGGGAGTTCCTACAATGAGCAGTTCTTC
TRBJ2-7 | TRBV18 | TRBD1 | CASSPPFETGIFEQYF | TGTGCCAGCTCACCACCATTCGAGACAGGGATTTTCGAGCAGTACTTC
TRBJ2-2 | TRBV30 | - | CARQGTMNTGELFF | TGTGCCCGCCAGGGCACCATGAACACCGGGGAGCTGTTTTTT
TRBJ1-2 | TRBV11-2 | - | CASSFAGGGGNPGYGYTF | TGTGCCAGCAGCTTTGCGGGGGGCGGCGGCAATCCCGGCTATGGCTACACCTTC
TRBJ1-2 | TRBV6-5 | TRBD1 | CASSPTGGGGYTF | TGTGCCAGCAGTCCTACAGGGGGCGGTGGCTACACCTTC
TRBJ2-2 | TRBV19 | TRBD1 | CASSSAGGKAGELFF | TGTGCCAGTAGTTCGGCAGGGGGTAAGGCCGGGGAGCTGTTTTTT
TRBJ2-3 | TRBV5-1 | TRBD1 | CASSSGGRLADTQYF | TGCGCCAGCAGCTCAGGGGGCAGGTTGGCAGATACGCAGTATTTT
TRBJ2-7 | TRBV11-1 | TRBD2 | CASSLARGAPYEQYF | TGTGCCAGCAGCTTAGCGCGGGGGGCCCCCTACGAGCAGTACTTC
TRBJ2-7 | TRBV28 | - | CASSFPLGAGYSYEQYF | TGTGCCAGCAGTTTTCCTTTGGGGGCGGGTTACTCCTACGAGCAGTACTTC
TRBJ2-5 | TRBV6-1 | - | CASRMGRVQETQYF | TGTGCCAGCAGAATGGGCAGGGTCCAAGAGACCCAGTACTTC
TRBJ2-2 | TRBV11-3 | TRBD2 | CASSGPGLGSGELFF | TGTGCCAGCAGCGGGCCGGGACTAGGGTCCGGGGAGCTGTTTTTT
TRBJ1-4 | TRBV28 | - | CASSTQSATNEKLFF | TGTGCCAGCAGCACCCAAAGCGCAACTAATGAAAAACTGTTTTTT
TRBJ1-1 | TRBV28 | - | CASSSTIMGPGSGIEAFF | TGTGCCAGCAGTTCGACGATAATGGGTCCAGGGTCCGGAATTGAAGCTTTCTTT
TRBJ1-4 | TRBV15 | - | CATSRGSVTNEKLFF | TGTGCCACCAGCAGAGGTTCGGTCACTAATGAAAAACTGTTTTTT
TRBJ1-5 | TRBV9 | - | CASSPGADSNQPQHF | TGTGCCAGCAGCCCTGGGGCAGATAGCAATCAGCCCCAGCATTTT
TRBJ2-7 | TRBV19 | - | CASSTGQSYEQYF | TGTGCCAGTAGTACCGGACAGTCCTACGAGCAGTACTTC
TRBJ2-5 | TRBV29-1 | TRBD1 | CSVDGQGRQETQYF | TGCAGCGTTGACGGACAGGGTAGGCAAGAGACCCAGTACTTC
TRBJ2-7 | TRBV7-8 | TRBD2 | CASSSTSGSVEQYF | TGTGCCAGCAGCTCCACTAGCGGGAGCGTCGAGCAGTACTTC
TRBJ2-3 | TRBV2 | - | CASSVDVSWTDTQYF | TGTGCCAGCAGTGTTGATGTGAGTTGGACAGATACGCAGTATTTT
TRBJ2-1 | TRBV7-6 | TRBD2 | CASSFFLSGSSYNEQFF | TGTGCCAGCAGCTTCTTCCTAAGCGGGAGCTCCTACAATGAGCAGTTCTTC
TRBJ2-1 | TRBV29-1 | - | CSVVRFGPQGKNEQFF | TGCAGCGTTGTTCGATTCGGGCCACAGGGAAAGAATGAGCAGTTCTTC
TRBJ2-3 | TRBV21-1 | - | CASSNWTSGNTDTQYF | TGTGCCAGCAGCAACTGGACTAGCGGGAACACAGATACGCAGTATTTT
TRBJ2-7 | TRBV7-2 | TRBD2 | CASSRSGRSYEQYF | TGTGCCAGCAGCCGTAGCGGGAGAAGCTACGAGCAGTACTTC
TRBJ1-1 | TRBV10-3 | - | CAISWTPSSLNTEAFF | TGTGCCATCAGTTGGACACCTTCATCATTAAACACTGAAGCTTTCTTT
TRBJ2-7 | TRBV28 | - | CASKSRGTYEQYF | TGTGCCAGCAAGAGTAGGGGGACCTACGAGCAGTACTTC
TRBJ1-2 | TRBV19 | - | CASRPGGYGYTF | TGTGCCAGTAGACCCGGAGGCTATGGCTACACCTTC
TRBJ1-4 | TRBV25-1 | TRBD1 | CASEGASGFGNEKLFF | TGTGCCAGCGAGGGGGCTTCAGGGTTCGGGAATGAAAAACTGTTTTTT
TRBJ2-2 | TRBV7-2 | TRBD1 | CASSLVGQGVAGELFF | TGTGCCAGCAGCTTAGTAGGACAGGGGGTCGCCGGGGAGCTGTTTTTT
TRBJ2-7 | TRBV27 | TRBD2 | CASSFSGGGYSYEQYF | TGTGCCAGCAGCTTTTCTGGCGGGGGTTACTCCTACGAGCAGTACTTC
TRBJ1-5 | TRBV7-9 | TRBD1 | CASSSTGDPRNQPQHF | TGTGCCAGCAGCTCCACAGGGGATCCGCGCAATCAGCCCCAGCATTTT
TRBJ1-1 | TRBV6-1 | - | CASSVGTMNTEAFF | TGTGCCAGCAGTGTAGGCACTATGAACACTGAAGCTTTCTTT
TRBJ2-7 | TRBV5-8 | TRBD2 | CASRTQLTSDYF | TGTGCCAGCAGGACCCAGTTGACTAGCGACTACTTC
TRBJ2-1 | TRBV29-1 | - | CSVGREISYNEQFF | TGCAGCGTAGGACGGGAGATCTCCTACAATGAGCAGTTCTTC